The clone carrying this T cell receptor (beta chain) was counted only a few times. The antigen is not known. This entry is derived from a study of T cell repertoires in cytomegalovirus infection. Study context: Matching HLA type and CMV infection were both indicated by public TCR beta signatures.

General study results and limits: Using cumulative public TCR beta family frequency, the authors identified those who carried CMV together with the relevant HLA. Ex vivo responses were dominated by HLA-C-restricted CMV-specific TCR beta clonotypes.

CDR3 length: 14 residues. CDR1 KGHDR and CDR2 SFDVKD come from the germline V gene. Trimming removed 1 base from V and 6 bases from J; junction bases left unmatched: 2. One entry per CDR3 protein results from TCRdb running MiXCR on the reads. Of more than 650,000 distinct CDR3 sequences in the sample, under 40% were seen once. Sequencing used PBMCs. The rearrangement links TRBV24-1 to TRBJ2-1; TRBD2 matches 7 bases. The receptor's source is a human donor in good health (CMV status not recorded). Some clones in this sample may be carry-over from other donors' samples. The CDR3 DNA follows: TGTGCCACCAGTGATTTAAGCGGGGCCAATGAGCAGTTCTTC. It is translated as CATSDLSGANEQFF.